A few counts support the clone carrying this T cell receptor beta chain. Its antigen is unknown. Genomic DNA of every subset was divided equally among multiple immunoSEQ plates. The authors loaded 200 ng DNA, 25,000 to 30,000 T cell genomes, into sorted-subset replicate PCRs. Libraries were prepared by immunoSEQ multiplex PCR; TCRdb keeps only in-frame clonotypes and omits some of them. The sample lists 2 million or so clones, about 95% seen once, with 0.13% in the top ten. This sample is drawn from a study of shared clonotypes between healthy human individuals. Regarding the study as a whole: Against clonotypes common to all four donors, non-shared ones had lower generation probabilities.

The clonotype originates from a man aged 18 to 29 in good health. Sample: naive CD4+ T cells sorted from blood. Subset of the sample: CD45RA+ positively selected.

For the CDR3, the DNA is TGTGCCAGCAGTTGGGGACAGGGATTCTCCTACGAGCAGTACTTC. This gives the protein CASSWGQGFSYEQYF. V is TRBV25-1 and J is TRBJ2-7; TRBD1 matches at 9 bases. This CDR3 region has 15 residues. V trimming: 5 bases; J trimming: 0 bases; junction bases outside the gene matches: 5. Germline assignment: CDR1 MGHDK and CDR2 SYGVNS.